The clone carrying this T cell receptor beta chain was seen just once. The target antigen is unknown. This sample is drawn from a study of radiotherapy plus CTLA-4 blockade in lung cancer. The CDR3 totals 15 residues. Trimming cost V 3 bases and J 5 bases, with 13 bases left between them. CDR1 SNHLY and CDR2 FYNNEI come from the germline V gene. The repertoire was sequenced with immunoSEQ multiplex PCR; TCRdb's copy has only in-frame clones and lacks some. This sample has roughly 110,000 clones, with 81% found just once. Study outcomes and limitations: Expansion in blood of tumor-derived TCR clones was seen after radiotherapy plus ipilimumab.

The sample consisted of peripheral blood, taken from a patient treated with radiotherapy plus ipilimumab. The clonotype originates from a human donor with non-small cell lung cancer that progressed on radiotherapy plus ipilimumab. Some clones in this sample may be carry-over from other donors' samples. The chain carries TRBV2 and TRBJ2-2; TRBD2 is a possible D gene (6 bases). CDR3 bases: TGTGCCAGCAGTGATGCTTTACGGGGGACCGGGGAGCTGTTTTTT. As protein: CASSDALRGTGELFF.